This T cell receptor (beta chain) was recovered during a study of T-cell memory formation after mild COVID-19. On the study more broadly: Largely, the TCR clusters proved donor specific.

TCRdb re-called the 5' RACE reads through MiXCR, storing one row per CDR3 protein. The table shows hundreds of thousands of distinct CDR3 sequences, with 20% occurring only once. Germline lookup yields CDR1 SQVTM and CDR2 ANQGSEA. With 6 bases removed from V and 7 bases from J, the gap between germline ends came to 12 bases. The CDR3 contains 11 residues. This clonotype was seen only a few times. The sequence came from an adult woman who had mild COVID-19 (a few samples of this study predate the infection). Cell type and time point are not known. The V call is TRBV29-1, the J call TRBJ1-2; the D is unclear. Material for sequencing was PBMCs or a T cell subset sorted from them (not recorded which). The CDR3 spells CSVPGLAGYTF. In DNA form, the CDR3 reads TGCAGCGTCCCCGGACTGGCTGGCTACACCTTC.